This entry is about one T cell receptor beta chain. The junction does not match germline at one end; this may be a read error. Primers for the PCR totalled 60 Vbeta and 13 Jbeta. The authors' processing: Roughly 9.9 million shared chains were among the about 80 million unique TCR beta chains that a later analysis counted. The assay was immunoSEQ multiplex PCR, and TCRdb's table has in-frame clones only and misses some. V, J and clone size reflect that table, while D and trimming were determined from the DNA. Among around 140,000 clones, approximately 80% were seen once, and the ten largest hold around 2%. This entry comes from a study of cytomegalovirus exposure and HLA in healthy donors. The CDR3 sequence is 18 residues long. Germline CDR1 SEHNR, CDR2 FQNEAQ (reference sequence).

Source material: PBMCs. J is TRBJ1-2 and V is TRBV7-9; 10 bases line up with TRBD1. The sequence was obtained from a middle-aged woman in good health and CMV-seronegative. In DNA, the CDR3 is TGTTCCAGCAGCTTTGCCAGGACAGGGGGGTATTCTAACTATGGCTACACCTTC. It encodes CSSSFARTGGYSNYGYTF.